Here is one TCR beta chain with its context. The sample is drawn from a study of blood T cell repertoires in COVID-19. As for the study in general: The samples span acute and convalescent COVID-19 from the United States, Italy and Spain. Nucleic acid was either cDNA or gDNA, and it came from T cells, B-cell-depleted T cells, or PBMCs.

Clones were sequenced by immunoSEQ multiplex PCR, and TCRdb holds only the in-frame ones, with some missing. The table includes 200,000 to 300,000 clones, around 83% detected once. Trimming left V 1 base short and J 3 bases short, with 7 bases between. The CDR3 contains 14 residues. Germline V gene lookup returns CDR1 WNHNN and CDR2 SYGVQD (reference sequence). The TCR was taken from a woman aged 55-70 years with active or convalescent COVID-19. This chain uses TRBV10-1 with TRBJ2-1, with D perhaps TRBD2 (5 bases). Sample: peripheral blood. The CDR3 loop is CASSEYGDYNEQFF. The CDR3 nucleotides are TGCGCCAGCAGTGAGTACGGGGACTACAATGAGCAGTTCTTC.